The 12 T cell receptor beta chains listed next were all sequenced from one sample in a study of TIL therapy for anti-PD-1-resistant metastatic lung cancer. The time point: pre-treatment sample, taken before nivolumab and TIL therapy. The tumor samples were excised metastases, mostly pleural nodules or supraclavicular lymph nodes. The libraries were made with immunoSEQ v3. Measured with immunoSEQ multiplex PCR; TCRdb has only the in-frame clones, and not every one. The data hold more than 20,000 clones, with 55% to 80% observed a single time. Sequences were derived from tumor tissue, sampled at baseline. These receptors were obtained from a person aged 25-80 years with non-small cell lung cancer.

This chain links TRBV18 with TRBJ1-2; 7 bases match TRBD1. The trim removed 3 bases at V and 0 bases at J, leaving 10 bases unmatched. The CDR3 runs to 17 residues. Germline values: CDR1 KGHSH, CDR2 LQKENI. DNA of the CDR3: TGTGCCAGCTCACCCTTGGGACAGCCGGATTCTAACTATGGCTACACCTTC. Its protein is CASSPLGQPDSNYGYTF.

The chain employs TRBV30 and TRBJ1-5; tentatively, D is TRBD1 (5 bases). This CDR3 has 15 amino acids. Germline CDR1 and CDR2: GTSNPN and SVGIG (reference sequence). The germline V and J ends were trimmed by 6 bases and 2 bases, with 17 bases remaining between them. CDR3 in DNA: TGTGCCTGTACTCGGGGGGGAGGCGGCAATCAGCCCCAGCATTTT. Its translation: CACTRGGGGNQPQHF.

This clone was recorded a few times. The chain employs TRBV2 and TRBJ1-2, with 7 bases fitting TRBD1. After removal of 4 bases from V and 7 bases from J, the junction contained 9 bases not matched to a gene. Germline V gives CDR1 SNHLY, CDR2 FYNNEI. The CDR3 is made up of 14 amino acids. The CDR3 bases are TGTGCCAGCAGTGCTCGGACAGGCTTCTCTGGCTACACCTTC. Translating gives CASSARTGFSGYTF. The complete variable domain, with remaining parts taken from reference TRBV2 and TRBJ1-2, reads EPEVTQTPSHQVTQMGQEVILRCVPISNHLYFYWYRQILGQKVEFLVSFYNNEISEKSEIFDDQFSVERPDGSNFTLKIRSTKLEDSAMYFCASSARTGFSGYTFGSGTRLTVV.

The chain carries TRBV19 and TRBJ1-5; D not certain. The CDR3 loop spans 14 amino acids. V was cut by 7 bases and J by 4 bases, with 14 bases left in between. Germline assignment: CDR1 LNHDA and CDR2 SQIVND (reference sequence). CDR3 in DNA: TGTGCCAGTACCTCCGGCCTCATAAATCAGCCCCAGCATTTT. It specifies CASTSGLINQPQHF.

This chain joins TRBV23-1 and TRBJ2-3; the D gene is possibly TRBD1 (5 bases). TRBV23-1 is labeled an ORF, and its function is uncertain. Trimming cost V 8 bases and J 1 base, with 13 bases left between them. The CDR3 has 14 residues. In DNA form, the CDR3 reads TGCGCCAGCCGCCGGATAGGGGGCACAGATACGCAGTATTTT. Amino acid sequence: CASRRIGGTDTQYF.

The chain joins TRBV19 to TRBJ1-4; 7 bases are shared with TRBD1. CDR3 length equals 16 residues. In germline, CDR1 is LNHDA, CDR2 SQIVND (reference sequence). V shed 3 bases and J 6 bases; nucleotides not matched to a gene: 10. The CDR3 bases are TGTGCCAGTAGTATTTCGATACAGGGGCGGGATGAAAAACTGTTTTTT. Its protein product is CASSISIQGRDEKLFF.

The rearrangement uses TRBV13 and TRBJ2-2, with a possible D match to TRBD1 (6 bases). This CDR3 has 14 amino acids. Germline assignment: CDR1 PRHDT and CDR2 FYEKMQ (reference sequence). Trimming cost V 0 bases and J 5 bases, with 7 bases left between them. The CDR3 sequence: CASSLGGGTGELFF. The CDR3 DNA is TGTGCCAGCAGCTTAGGAGGGGGAACCGGGGAGCTGTTTTTT.

This clone was seen a handful of times. The V and J genes are TRBV7-2 and TRBJ2-1, with TRBD2 matching 9 bases. Germline V gives CDR1 SGHTA, CDR2 FQGNSA. V lost 1 base and J lost 1; bases outside the gene matches: 2. This CDR3 comprises 16 residues. CDR3 region: CASSLVSGGSYNEQFF. For the CDR3, the DNA is TGTGCCAGCAGCTTAGTTAGCGGGGGTTCCTACAATGAGCAGTTCTTC.

The V gene is TRBV2, the J gene TRBJ1-1; D not resolved. In germline, CDR1 is SNHLY, CDR2 FYNNEI. The CDR3 covers 14 residues. With 9 bases removed from V and 1 base from J, the gap between germline ends came to 15 bases. The CDR3 protein is CASWIDPGNTEAFF. The DNA of the CDR3 is TGTGCCAGTTGGATAGATCCCGGGAACACTGAAGCTTTCTTT.

The chain joins TRBV10-1 to TRBJ2-1, with 10 positions matching TRBD2. Germline CDR1 WNHNN, CDR2 SYGVQD (reference sequence). CDR3 size: 14 residues. The junction had 1 base not matched to a gene; V was cut back by 6 bases and J by 2 bases. The CDR3 reads CASSTSGAYNEQFF. In DNA form, the CDR3 reads TGCGCCAGCAGCACTAGCGGGGCCTACAATGAGCAGTTCTTC.

This clone was detected only a few times. V and J are TRBV18 and TRBJ2-4; D is perhaps TRBD2 (5 bases). The germline CDR1 and CDR2 sequences are KGHSH and LQKENI. V was cut by 0 bases and J by 6 bases, with 12 bases left in between. CDR3 size: 15 residues. CDR3 sequence reads: CASSPPIEGGNIQYF. The CDR3 DNA reads as TGTGCCAGCTCACCACCTATAGAGGGCGGAAACATTCAGTACTTC.

The chain carries TRBV14 and TRBJ2-5; D is possibly TRBD1 or TRBD2 (5 bases each). The CDR3 extends over 16 amino acids. In germline, CDR1 is SGHDN, CDR2 FVKESK. V lost 2 bases, J lost 3 bases, and 16 bases lay in between. The DNA of the CDR3 is TGTGCCAGCAGCCAAATTCGGGGCACAGGAGAAGAGACCCAGTACTTC. Translated: CASSQIRGTGEETQYF.